This TCR beta chain came from a study of CD8+ T cells in alopecia areata. Points from the study as a whole: Tofacitinib delivered significant drops in scalp clonality and in expanded CD8+ clones among the top 100.

Treatment specified: oral pan-JAK inhibitor, 5-10 mg twice daily. CDR3 length equals 13 residues. The germline V and J ends were trimmed by 3 bases and 6 bases, with 14 bases remaining between them. Germline CDR1 and CDR2: GTSNPN and SVGIG (reference sequence). Remarks on this clone: Its antigen is not identified.

In each case, RNA was isolated and then reverse transcribed into cDNA as the sequencing template. The method was immunoSEQ multiplex PCR; TCRdb's version includes in-frame clones alone and lacks a portion of them. The sample lists about 280,000 clones, roughly 50% occurring once. Specimen: CD4+ T cells sorted from blood, collected at week 24, from a patient treated with tofacitinib. The V and J genes are TRBV30 and TRBJ1-2; D may be TRBD1 (5 bases). The receptor was derived from a human donor with alopecia areata. DNA for the CDR3: TGTGCCTGGAGGGTAGCAGGGTCCCATGGCTACACCTTC. Its translation is CAWRVAGSHGYTF.